This TCR beta chain was sequenced in a study of control samples from healthy donors and cancer patients. There are 17 residues in the CDR3. V gave up 0 bases and J gave up 2 bases, with 16 bases separating them. Germline V gene data show CDR1 as SGHNT and CDR2 as YYREEE (reference sequence). Assay used: immunoSEQ multiplex PCR; TCRdb lists only in-frame clones, some missing. This sample yields roughly 130,000 clones, of which approximately 92% are seen a single time; approximately 11% belongs to the top ten. The V and J genes are TRBV5-4 and TRBJ2-3; D ambiguous. Sequenced input: blood. The sequence was collected from a young man in good health. The CDR3 here is CASSLGVVRAATDTQYF. In nucleotides, the CDR3 is TGTGCCAGCAGCTTGGGAGTTGTAAGGGCCGCCACAGATACGCAGTATTTT. Drawing the rest from reference TRBV5-4 and TRBJ2-3, the complete variable domain is ETGVTQSPTHLIKTRGQQVTLRCSSQSGHNTVSWYQQALGQGPQFIFQYYREEENGRGNFPPRFSGLQFPNYSSELNVNALELDDSALYLCASSLGVVRAATDTQYFGPGTRLTVL.